These 7 T cell receptor beta chains originate from one sample sequenced in a study of tissue T cells after allogeneic stem cell transplantation. The data were produced by immunoSEQ multiplex PCR, yet TCRdb's version contains in-frame clones alone and is incomplete. This sample yields about 40,000 clones, of which 80% to 95% are seen a single time; roughly 3.8% belongs to the top ten. The source material was blood, sampled before transplantation. These receptors were taken from a woman aged 40-70 years who later had graft-versus-host disease after an allogeneic stem cell transplant.

The chain recombines TRBV7-2 with TRBJ2-5; D not resolved. V lost 2 bases and J 7 bases, leaving 14 bases between the germline ends. The CDR3 sequence is 14 residues long. The germline V gene encodes CDR1 SGHTA and CDR2 FQGNSA. CDR3 sequence (DNA): TGTGCCAGCAGCTTAAGTGTCGCTTCAGGGACCCAGTACTTC. This codes for CASSLSVASGTQYF.

This chain uses TRBV6-2 or TRBV6-3 with TRBJ2-3, with D hard to call. The germline V gene has CDR1 MNHEY and CDR2 SVGEGT. There are 15 residues in the CDR3. V dropped 6 bases and J dropped 2 bases, with 15 bases sitting between them. CDR3 sequence: CASSFSGVLTDTQYF. The DNA for the CDR3 is TGTGCCAGCAGCTTCTCCGGCGTCCTCACAGATACGCAGTATTTT.

This chain connects TRBV19 to TRBJ1-1; no definite D call. CDR1 LNHDA and CDR2 SQIVND come from the germline V gene (reference sequence). This CDR3 has 11 amino acids. Trimming stripped 7 bases from V and 7 bases from J, with 10 bases between. CDR3 coding DNA: TGTGCCAGTATTAGGCGCGATGAAGCTTTCTTT. Amino acid sequence: CASIRRDEAFF.

This rearrangement joins TRBV2 to TRBJ2-7; TRBD2 matches at 8 bases. This CDR3 spans 15 amino acids. J lost 4 bases, V lost 6 bases, and 11 bases had no gene match. Germline values: CDR1 SNHLY, CDR2 FYNNEI. The CDR3 sequence is CASRGGLELGYEQYF. The CDR3 nucleotides read TGTGCCAGCAGGGGGGGACTAGAGCTCGGGTACGAGCAGTACTTC.

The V gene is TRBV5-1, the J gene TRBJ2-1; D gene unclear. In germline, CDR1 is SGHRS, CDR2 YFSETQ. This CDR3 spans 16 amino acids. V gave up 0 bases and J gave up 1 base, with 11 bases separating them. CDR3 nucleotides: TGCGCCAGCAGCTTGGTACAGTCTGGATCCTACAATGAGCAGTTCTTC. It specifies CASSLVQSGSYNEQFF.

The chain joins TRBV10-3 to TRBJ1-5; D perhaps matches TRBD1 (5 bases). Trimming stripped 8 bases from V and 5 bases from J, with 19 bases between. The CDR3 has 15 amino acids. The germline CDR1 and CDR2 sequences are ENHRY and SYGVKD. In nucleotides, the CDR3 is TGTGCCATCGGGGGAAGTTTGGGGGTAGATCAGCCCCAGCATTTT. Translating it yields CAIGGSLGVDQPQHF.

This rearrangement joins TRBV2 to TRBJ1-2, with D hard to call. The CDR3 is made up of 13 amino acids. Trimming left V 4 bases short and J 8 bases short, with 14 bases between. From germline, CDR1 is SNHLY and CDR2 FYNNEI. The chain's CDR3 is CASSAYSPRGYTF. The CDR3 nucleotides read TGTGCCAGCAGTGCGTACAGCCCCCGAGGCTACACCTTC. Full variable domain (rest looked up from reference TRBV2 and TRBJ1-2): EPEVTQTPSHQVTQMGQEVILRCVPISNHLYFYWYRQILGQKVEFLVSFYNNEISEKSEIFDDQFSVERPDGSNFTLKIRSTKLEDSAMYFCASSAYSPRGYTFGSGTRLTVV.